The TCR beta chain under discussion was sequenced for a study of CD8 T cells in ankylosing spondylitis. Whole-study findings and limits: Reportedly, significant enrichment of disease-linked clones occurred in matched ankylosing spondylitis synovial fluid. Apparently characteristic of ankylosing spondylitis blood was a TCR beta motif (roughly eight highly homologous variants). Researchers report that disease-linked clones proved CD8+ and relatively rare in peripheral blood.

V was clipped by 2 bases and J by 4 bases; unmatched bases: 7. The V gene's germline CDR1 is LGHNA and CDR2 YNFKEQ. This CDR3 is built from 17 residues. 5'-RACE, quantitative and with molecular barcodes, yielded the TCR beta libraries. TCRdb recomputed calls from the 5' RACE reads with MiXCR, one row per CDR3 protein. The sample comprises roughly 220,000 distinct CDR3 sequences, around 17% of which are singletons, and approximately 46% rests with the top ten. This clonotype came up a few times. The antigen remains unidentified. The source material was blood, either unsorted or a sorted T cell fraction (not recorded which). The V and J genes are TRBV4-2 and TRBJ2-2; TRBD2 agrees at 10 bases. The sequence came from a male donor with ankylosing spondylitis. The CDR3 DNA is TGTGCCAGCAGCCAAAACCTTGGACTAGCGGCCACCGGGGAGCTGTTTTTT. This translates into CASSQNLGLAATGELFF.